Following are 7 T cell receptor beta chains from one sample sequenced in a study of technical replicates of blood from a handful of donors. Clones were sequenced by immunoSEQ multiplex PCR, and TCRdb holds only the in-frame ones, with some missing. The sample consists of about 76,000 clones, 80% to 90% of them appearing once. Input material: PBMCs. The origin of the receptors is a human donor in good health. Some clones in this sample may be carry-over from other donors' samples.

V is TRBV9 and J is TRBJ2-1; 8 bases align to TRBD2. Trimming removed 3 bases from V and 8 bases from J; junction bases left unmatched: 1. The CDR3 length is 12 residues. Germline CDR1 reads SGDLS; CDR2 reads YYNGEE. In nucleotides, the CDR3 is TGTGCCAGCAGCGCGGGGGGGGATGAGCAGTTCTTC. Protein sequence: CASSAGGDEQFF.

This chain uses TRBV2 with TRBJ2-7, with 10 positions matching TRBD2. The trim removed 5 bases at V and 2 bases at J, leaving 9 bases unmatched. This CDR3 is 16 amino acids long. Germline V gene lookup returns CDR1 SNHLY and CDR2 FYNNEI. The CDR3 sequence is CASSTATSGSPYEQYF. The CDR3, as DNA: TGTGCCAGCAGTACCGCGACTAGCGGGTCTCCCTACGAGCAGTACTTC. The full variable domain, in which reference TRBV2 and TRBJ2-7 provide the parts outside the CDR3, is EPEVTQTPSHQVTQMGQEVILRCVPISNHLYFYWYRQILGQKVEFLVSFYNNEISEKSEIFDDQFSVERPDGSNFTLKIRSTKLEDSAMYFCASSTATSGSPYEQYFGPGTRLTVT.

The genes are TRBV30 and TRBJ2-1, with TRBD2 as a possible D gene (5 bases). V was cut by 2 bases and J by 10 bases, with 9 bases left in between. The length of the CDR3 is 11 residues. The germline V gene encodes CDR1 GTSNPN and CDR2 SVGIG (reference sequence). In nucleotides, the CDR3 is TGTGCCTGGAGTCACGGGGTAGAGCAGTTCTTC. Translated: CAWSHGVEQFF. Variable domain in full (rest from reference TRBV30 and TRBJ2-1): SQTIHQWPATLVQPVGSPLSLECTVEGTSNPNLYWYRQAAGRGLQLLFYSVGIGQISSEVPQNLSASRPQDRQFILSSKKLLLSDSGFYLCAWSHGVEQFFGPGTRLTVL.

The chain is built from TRBV5-7 and TRBJ2-7; D is possibly TRBD2 (6 bases). TRBV5-7 falls under the ORF class, with uncertain function. The CDR3 is 16 amino acids. The V and J ends lost 2 bases and 2 bases respectively, with 17 bases between them. The CDR3 spells CASSLKRLEGPYEQYF. In DNA form, the CDR3 reads TGTGCCAGCAGCTTAAAGCGCCTGGAGGGCCCCTACGAGCAGTACTTC.

This chain links TRBV10-3 with TRBJ2-3; 12 bases are a match to TRBD2. This CDR3 has 16 amino acids. V was clipped by 4 bases and J by 6 bases; unmatched bases: 8. CDR1 is ENHRY and CDR2 is SYGVKD in the germline V gene. Here the CDR3 DNA reads TGTGCCATCAGTGTCCTAGCGGGGGGGATCGGGGATACGCAGTATTTT. This encodes CAISVLAGGIGDTQYF.

V and J are TRBV5-5 and TRBJ2-7; D not resolved. V was cut by 4 bases and J by 1 base, with 9 bases left in between. The CDR3 runs to 13 residues. Per germline, CDR1 SGHKS and CDR2 YYEKEE (reference sequence). CDR3 in DNA: TGTGCCAGCAGCAATCAAGCTTCCTACGAGCAGTACTTC. It is translated as CASSNQASYEQYF.

The gene calls are TRBV11-2 and TRBJ1-1; D remains ambiguous. This CDR3 contains 11 residues. Trimming took 5 bases from V and 7 from J, leaving 8 bases between them. The germline V gene encodes CDR1 SGHAT and CDR2 FQNNGV. This CDR3 reads CASSEESEAFF. DNA of the CDR3: TGTGCCAGCAGCGAAGAGAGTGAAGCTTTCTTT.